A single sample is the source of the 32 T cell receptor beta chains below, sequenced in a study of vaccination and CD4 T cells after COVID-19. Treatment denoted: approximately 11-day PBMC culture with coronavirus spike peptide pools or control peptides (ViraFEST assay). These receptors have no known antigen. An Oncomine TCR Beta short-read assay was used to sequence the DNA from cultured CD4+ T cells. One entry per CDR3 protein results from TCRdb running MiXCR on the PCR reads. This table has about 10,000 distinct CDR3 sequences, just under 75% appearing once. Sequencing was performed on CD4+ T cells from blood, cultured in vitro. Receptors originate from a human donor who had recovered from COVID-19.

V gene TRBV6-2 or TRBV6-3 combines with J gene TRBJ1-5; TRBD1 aligns across 8 bases. This CDR3 has 13 residues. The V and J ends lost 5 bases and 5 bases, in that order; junction bases with no gene match: 2. Germline CDR1 is MNHEY and CDR2 is SVGEGT. The CDR3 region is CASSLDRDQPQHF. CDR3 sequence (DNA): TGTGCCAGCAGTCTGGACAGGGATCAGCCCCAGCATTTT.

This chain joins TRBV20-1 and TRBJ1-5; D is unresolved. The CDR3 is made up of 12 amino acids. The germline V and J ends were trimmed by 3 bases and 3 bases, with 6 bases remaining between them. CDR1 DFQATT and CDR2 SNEGSKA come from the germline V gene (reference sequence). CDR3 sequence (DNA): TGCAGTGCTAGGATCTCCAATCAGCCCCAGCATTTT. Its translation is CSARISNQPQHF.

By share of the sample, this clonotype is medium-sized (0.01 to 0.1%). The genes are TRBV20-1 and TRBJ2-3, with TRBD2 as a possible D gene (5 bases). The CDR3 covers 15 residues. The V gene lost 7 bases and the J gene lost 2 bases, with 19 bases spanning the gap. Germline assignment: CDR1 DFQATT and CDR2 SNEGSKA (reference sequence). This chain's CDR3 is CSGTDSRVNTDTQYF. The CDR3 DNA follows: TGCAGTGGGACGGACTCACGGGTCAACACAGATACGCAGTATTTT.

The chain couples TRBV29-1 to TRBJ1-1; D possibly corresponds to TRBD1 (6 bases). Deletions cut 4 bases from V and 1 base from J, with 19 bases between. The CDR3 spans 16 residues. Germline V gives CDR1 SQVTM, CDR2 ANQGSEA. DNA for the CDR3: TGCAGCGTTGCCCCTCGAAACGGACAGCCGAACACTGAAGCTTTCTTT. It specifies CSVAPRNGQPNTEAFF. Complete variable domain (other parts from reference TRBV29-1 and TRBJ1-1): SAVISQKPSRDICQRGTSLTIQCQVDSQVTMMFWYRQQPGQSLTLIATANQGSEATYESGFVIDKFPISRPNLTFSTLTVSNMSPEDSSIYLCSVAPRNGQPNTEAFFGQGTRLTVV.

This chain joins TRBV24-1 and TRBJ2-5, with D perhaps assigned TRBD1 or TRBD2 (6 bases each). The germline V gene has CDR1 KGHDR and CDR2 SFDVKD. The CDR3 has 16 residues. The V end lost 2 bases, the J end lost 2 bases, and 14 bases lay between the germline ends. Here the CDR3 reads CATSDSSQGTQETQYF. CDR3 coding DNA: TGTGCCACCAGTGATTCGTCCCAGGGGACTCAAGAGACCCAGTACTTC.

The chain links TRBV24-1 to TRBJ1-6, with 9 bases that match TRBD1. With 6 bases clipped from V and 9 bases from J, the junction kept 5 bases outside the gene matches. CDR3 length equals 14 residues. Germline V gene sequence: CDR1 KGHDR, CDR2 SFDVKD. The CDR3 loop reads CATSWTGASSPLHF. The CDR3 DNA reads TGTGCCACCAGTTGGACAGGGGCTAGTTCACCCCTCCACTTT.

About this clonotype: Given the absence of the conserved phenylalanine or tryptophan at the CDR3 end, a read error is likely. This rearrangement joins TRBV24-1 to TRBJ2-7; TRBD2 is a possible D gene (6 bases). Deletions cut 4 bases from V and 1 base from J, with 13 bases between. The germline V gene has CDR1 KGHDR and CDR2 SFDVKD. CDR3 size: 15 residues. CDR3 coding DNA: TGTGCCACCAGTGAATCGGGGGTTCAGTCCTACGAGCAGTACTAC. The encoded protein is CATSESGVQSYEQYY.

The chain is built from TRBV6-1 and TRBJ1-1, with D tentatively TRBD1 (5 bases). Germline lookup yields CDR1 MNHNS and CDR2 SASEGT. V dropped 6 bases and J dropped 10 bases, with 18 bases sitting between them. This CDR3 has 13 amino acids. CDR3 sequence: CASRRTGGRVAFF. As DNA, the CDR3 is TGTGCCAGCAGAAGGACCGGGGGTCGCGTAGCTTTCTTT.

V gene TRBV7-6 combines with J gene TRBJ1-3; unclear D gene. CDR3 length: 12 residues. Germline-derived CDR1 and CDR2 are SGHVS and FNYEAQ. Trimming took 3 bases from V and 8 from J, leaving 8 bases between them. The CDR3 DNA reads TGTGCCAGCAGCTTGCACGGGGACACCATATATTTT. It specifies CASSLHGDTIYF.

The chain couples TRBV20-1 to TRBJ2-1; tentative D call: TRBD2 (7 bases). Trimming took off 1 base at V and 10 bases at J, with 11 bases between the two ends. CDR3 length equals 12 residues. The germline gives CDR1 DFQATT, CDR2 SNEGSKA (reference sequence). Here the CDR3 reads CSARVGGREQFF. DNA of the CDR3: TGCAGTGCTAGAGTCGGGGGGCGGGAGCAGTTCTTC.

The chain is built from TRBV19 and TRBJ2-3; 11 positions match TRBD2. CDR1 is LNHDA and CDR2 is SQIVND in the germline V gene (reference sequence). This CDR3 spans 15 amino acids. V dropped 7 bases and J dropped 9; count of bases not matched to a gene: 12. The CDR3 here is CASTPGDSGRGTQYF. The CDR3 region has the DNA TGTGCCAGTACCCCGGGCGATAGCGGGAGGGGGACGCAGTATTTT.

The chain links TRBV20-1 to TRBJ1-1; a possible D gene is TRBD1 (5 bases). Germline V gene data show CDR1 as DFQATT and CDR2 as SNEGSKA (reference sequence). The length of the CDR3 is 13 residues. Trimming took off 6 bases at V and 7 bases at J, with 18 bases between the two ends. The CDR3 bases are TGCAGTGCCCAGGGCCAGGGCTTTAGTGAAGCTTTCTTT. Translation gives CSAQGQGFSEAFF.

The rearrangement joins TRBV27 to TRBJ2-7; 11 bases are shared with TRBD1. The germline V gene has CDR1 MNHEY and CDR2 SMNVEV (reference sequence). The CDR3 has 14 residues. The V and J ends lost 6 bases and 2 bases, in that order; junction bases with no gene match: 3. The CDR3 DNA reads TGTGCCAGCAGGAGGGACAGGGGGACCTACGAGCAGTACTTC. Protein: CASRRDRGTYEQYF.

The rearrangement links TRBV28 to TRBJ2-7, with a weak D call TRBD1 (6 bases). The CDR3 extends over 12 amino acids. The germline gives CDR1 MDHEN, CDR2 SYDVKM. Trimming took off 5 bases at V and 4 bases at J, with 9 bases between the two ends. CDR3: CASSTGIYEQYF. As DNA, the CDR3 is TGTGCCAGCAGTACAGGGATTTACGAGCAGTACTTC.

On this clonotype: A much larger clone differs from this one at a single base, so this may be a read error. V gene TRBV6-5 combines with J gene TRBJ1-5; the D gene is possibly TRBD1 (6 bases). The CDR3 totals 14 residues. With 2 bases removed from V and 9 bases from J, the gap between germline ends came to 14 bases. Per germline, CDR1 MNHEY and CDR2 SVGAGI. The CDR3 DNA reads TGTGCCAGCAGTTACACAGGGCAGGGTCCGCCCCAGCATTTT. Translation gives CASSYTGQGPPQHF.

The chain recombines TRBV20-1 with TRBJ2-2; weak D call: TRBD1 (5 bases). Germline loops: CDR1 DFQATT, CDR2 SNEGSKA (reference sequence). The CDR3 runs to 14 residues. Trimming stripped 0 bases from V and 4 bases from J, with 9 bases between. The CDR3 loop is CSARDRRGTGELFF. DNA for the CDR3: TGCAGTGCTAGAGATAGAAGGGGCACCGGGGAGCTGTTTTTT.

V usage is TRBV7-3 and J usage is TRBJ2-5, with 8 bases lining up with TRBD2. CDR3 length: 13 residues. The junction had 4 bases not matched to a gene; V was cut back by 6 bases and J by 4 bases. The germline V gene encodes CDR1 SGHTA and CDR2 FQGTGA. The DNA for the CDR3 is TGTGCCAGCAGTCGGGAGGGAGGAGAGACCCAGTACTTC. Its protein product is CASSREGGETQYF.

The sample holds a few counts of this clonotype. V is TRBV24-1 and J is TRBJ2-1, with 9 bases aligning to TRBD1. The J segment lost 5 bases and the V segment lost 2 bases, leaving 3 bases of the junction unmatched. This CDR3 has 15 amino acids. Germline CDR1 reads KGHDR; CDR2 reads SFDVKD. The CDR3 DNA is TGTGCCACCAGTGATTCGGGACAGGGTAACAATGAGCAGTTCTTC. Encoded protein: CATSDSGQGNNEQFF.

The chain couples TRBV25-1 to TRBJ2-3; 10 nucleotides agree with TRBD2. After removal of 3 bases from V and 3 bases from J, the junction contained 9 bases not matched to a gene. Germline V lookup: CDR1 MGHDK, CDR2 SYGVNS. The length of the CDR3 is 17 residues. The CDR3 reads CASSDPTSGTLTDTQYF. In DNA, the CDR3 is TGTGCCAGCAGTGACCCCACTAGCGGGACCTTGACAGATACGCAGTATTTT. The whole variable domain, filled in from reference TRBV25-1 and TRBJ2-3, reads EADIYQTPRYLVIGTGKKITLECSQTMGHDKMYWYQQDPGMELHLIHYSYGVNSTEKGDLSSESTVSRIRTEHFPLTLESARPSHTSQYLCASSDPTSGTLTDTQYFGPGTRLTVL.

The J gene is TRBJ1-5, the V gene TRBV2, with 7 nucleotides matching TRBD1. The ends lost 6 bases at V and 0 bases at J; junction bases unmatched: 5. This CDR3 is 15 amino acids long. The germline gives CDR1 SNHLY, CDR2 FYNNEI. The CDR3 sequence: CASRPRGNSNQPQHF. For the CDR3, the DNA is TGTGCCAGCAGACCCAGGGGGAATAGCAATCAGCCCCAGCATTTT.

The chain uses TRBV12-3 or TRBV12-4 and TRBJ1-2; no firm D call. V dropped 4 bases and J dropped 8 bases, with 11 bases sitting between them. CDR3 length: 12 amino acids. CDR3 in amino acids: CASSSQMRGYTF. The CDR3 DNA follows: TGTGCCAGCAGTTCCCAAATGCGGGGCTACACCTTC.

V and J are TRBV2 and TRBJ2-7; D is perhaps TRBD1 or TRBD2 (5 bases each). The CDR3 extends over 14 amino acids. The V gene lost 4 bases and the J gene lost 3 bases, with 13 bases spanning the gap. Germline V gene data show CDR1 as SNHLY and CDR2 as FYNNEI. The DNA of the CDR3 is TGTGCCAGCAGTGCGGGGCGAGTTCGCTACGAGCAGTACTTC. Translating gives CASSAGRVRYEQYF.

The CDR3 is CASTPGTEYNEQFF. CDR3 DNA sequence: TGTGCCAGTACCCCCGGGACAGAATACAATGAGCAGTTCTTC. J is TRBJ2-1 and V is TRBV2; 7 nucleotides agree with TRBD1. Per germline, CDR1 SNHLY and CDR2 FYNNEI. The CDR3 is 14 residues long. With V trimmed by 9 bases and J by 4 bases, 9 bases remained unmatched.

V is TRBV2 and J is TRBJ2-7; D tentatively fits TRBD1 or TRBD2 (5 bases each). Trimming took off 4 bases at V and 6 bases at J, with 13 bases between the two ends. The V gene's germline CDR1 is SNHLY and CDR2 FYNNEI. This CDR3 spans 13 amino acids. The DNA for the CDR3 is TGTGCCAGCAGTGTAAATAGAGGGACCGAGCAGTACTTC. Translating it yields CASSVNRGTEQYF. Together with reference TRBV2 and TRBJ2-7, the CDR3 gives the full variable domain: EPEVTQTPSHQVTQMGQEVILRCVPISNHLYFYWYRQILGQKVEFLVSFYNNEISEKSEIFDDQFSVERPDGSNFTLKIRSTKLEDSAMYFCASSVNRGTEQYFGPGTRLTVT.

The gene calls are TRBV19 and TRBJ2-5, with 15 bases identical to TRBD2. CDR1 is LNHDA and CDR2 is SQIVND in the germline V gene (reference sequence). The junction had 7 bases not matched to a gene; V was cut back by 3 bases and J by 5 bases. CDR3 length equals 17 residues. The CDR3 DNA is TGTGCCAGTAGTATCGGGACTAGCGGGAGGACTGGGGAGACCCAGTACTTC. The encoded protein is CASSIGTSGRTGETQYF.

This chain uses TRBV7-9 with TRBJ2-1; TRBD2 is a possible D gene (7 bases). The end of the DNA is better explained by TRBJ2-7, so the J call may be wrong. Germline V CDR1 and CDR2: SEHNR, FQNEAQ (reference sequence). The CDR3 runs to 13 residues. The CDR3 is CASSPGGRYEQYF. Written as DNA, the CDR3 is TGTGCCAGCAGCCCCGGGGGGCGATACGAGCAGTACTTC.

V is TRBV15 and J is TRBJ2-3, with D possibly called TRBD1 or TRBD2 (5 bases each). V lost 1 base and J 3 bases, leaving 17 bases between the germline ends. This CDR3 is built from 17 residues. CDR1 LNHNV and CDR2 YYDKDF come from the germline V gene (reference sequence). CDR3 loop: CATSRAPGTAGTDTQYF. CDR3 bases: TGTGCCACCAGCAGAGCCCCCGGGACGGCGGGTACAGATACGCAGTATTTT.

By frequency in the sample, this clonotype is medium-sized. The V and J genes are TRBV7-2 and TRBJ1-3; a weak D match, TRBD1 (5 bases). V was clipped by 0 bases and J by 0 bases, with 6 bases between them. This CDR3 is built from 15 residues. Germline loops: CDR1 SGHTA, CDR2 FQGNSA. CDR3 in amino acids: CASSLAGDSGNTIYF. The CDR3 DNA follows: TGTGCCAGCAGCTTAGCAGGGGACTCTGGAAACACCATATATTTT.

The J gene is TRBJ1-5, the V gene TRBV20-1; a possible D gene is TRBD1 (6 bases). The germline V gene encodes CDR1 DFQATT and CDR2 SNEGSKA (reference sequence). The CDR3 has 13 residues. V dropped 0 bases and J dropped 5 bases, with 8 bases sitting between them. The CDR3 nucleotides read TGCAGTGCTAGAGACAGGACAGATCAGCCCCAGCATTTT. Its protein product is CSARDRTDQPQHF.

This clonotype is labeled as medium-sized. This chain uses TRBV7-3 with TRBJ1-6; D is ambiguous. V lost 10 bases and J lost 9, with 16 bases in between. The CDR3 loop spans 13 amino acids. Germline assignment: CDR1 SGHTA and CDR2 FQGTGA. CDR3 region: CATRAGVGSPLHF. The CDR3 bases are TGTGCCACCCGGGCGGGAGTCGGTTCACCCCTCCACTTT.

The V call is TRBV18, the J call TRBJ1-6, with 9 bases that match TRBD1. This CDR3 has 15 amino acids. V gave up 3 bases and J gave up 10 bases; unmatched junction bases: 7. Germline V CDR1 and CDR2: KGHSH, LQKENI. CDR3 sequence (DNA): TGTGCCAGCTCACCCTTAACAGGGGGCGAGTCACCCCTCCACTTT. Its protein product is CASSPLTGGESPLHF.

As regards this clonotype: The germline gene is not matched at one end of the junction; a read error may be the cause. The chain combines TRBV19 with TRBJ2-2; 13 nucleotides line up with TRBD2. The CDR3 runs 17 residues. Germline assignment: CDR1 LNHDA and CDR2 SQIVND (reference sequence). The CDR3 protein is CASTLTITSGRAGELFF. The CDR3 coding sequence is TGTGCCAGTACTTTGACAATCACTAGCGGGAGGGCCGGAGAGCTGTTTTTT.